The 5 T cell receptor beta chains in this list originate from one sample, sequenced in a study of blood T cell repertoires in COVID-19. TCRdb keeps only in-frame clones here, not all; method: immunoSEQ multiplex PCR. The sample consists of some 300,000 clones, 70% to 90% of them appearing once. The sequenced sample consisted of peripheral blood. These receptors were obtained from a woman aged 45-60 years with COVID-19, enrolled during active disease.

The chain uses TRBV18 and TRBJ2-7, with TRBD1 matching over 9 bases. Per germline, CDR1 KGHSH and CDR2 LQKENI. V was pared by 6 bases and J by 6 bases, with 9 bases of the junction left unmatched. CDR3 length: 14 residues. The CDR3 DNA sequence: TGTGCCAGCTCGGTGACACAGGGGGCTCGCGAGCAGTACTTC. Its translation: CASSVTQGAREQYF.

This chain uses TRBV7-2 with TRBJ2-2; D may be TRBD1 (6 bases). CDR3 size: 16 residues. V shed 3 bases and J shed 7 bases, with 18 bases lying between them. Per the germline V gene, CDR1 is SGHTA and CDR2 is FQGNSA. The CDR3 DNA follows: TGTGCCAGCAGCTTTGGACAGCTAGGCCCCAGCGGGGAGCTGTTTTTT. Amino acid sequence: CASSFGQLGPSGELFF. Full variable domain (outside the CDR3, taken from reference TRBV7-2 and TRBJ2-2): GAGVSQSPSNKVTEKGKDVELRCDPISGHTALYWYRQSLGQGLEFLIYFQGNSAPDKSGLPSDRFSAERTGGSVSTLTIQRTQQEDSAVYLCASSFGQLGPSGELFFGEGSRLTVL.

The CDR3 DNA reads as TGTGCCATCAGTAGAGGGACAGGGGGGTCTGGAGAGACCCAGTACTTC. This translates into CAISRGTGGSGETQYF. The chain uses TRBV10-3 and TRBJ2-5; 11 nucleotides align to TRBD1. CDR1 is ENHRY and CDR2 is SYGVKD in the germline V gene. The V and J ends lost 5 bases and 4 bases, in that order; junction bases with no gene match: 9. This CDR3 is 16 amino acids long.

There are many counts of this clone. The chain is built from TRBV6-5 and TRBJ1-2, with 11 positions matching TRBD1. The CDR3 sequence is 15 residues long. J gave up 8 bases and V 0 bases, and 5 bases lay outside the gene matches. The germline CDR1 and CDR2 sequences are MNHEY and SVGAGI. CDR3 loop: CASSYSDRGRRGYTF. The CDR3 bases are TGTGCCAGCAGTTACTCGGACAGGGGGCGCCGAGGCTACACCTTC.

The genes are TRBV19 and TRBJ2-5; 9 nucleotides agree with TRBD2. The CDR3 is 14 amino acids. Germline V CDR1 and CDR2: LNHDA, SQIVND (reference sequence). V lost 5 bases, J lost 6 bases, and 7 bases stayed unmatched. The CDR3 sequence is CASSYSGSVQTQYF. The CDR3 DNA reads TGTGCCAGTAGTTATAGCGGGAGTGTACAGACCCAGTACTTC.